The 6 T cell receptor beta chains below come from one sample, sequenced in a study of blood T cell repertoires in COVID-19. The method was immunoSEQ multiplex PCR; TCRdb's version includes in-frame clones alone and lacks a portion of them. The table lists some 290,000 clones, about nine tenths of them singletons, with roughly 2.9% in the top ten. Source material: peripheral blood. The origin of the receptors is a young woman with COVID-19, enrolled during active disease.

The genes are TRBV29-1 and TRBJ1-1; no clear D. This CDR3 is built from 11 residues. Germline CDR1 and CDR2: SQVTM and ANQGSEA. The germline V and J ends were trimmed by 4 bases and 1 base, with 4 bases remaining between them. DNA for the CDR3: TGCAGCGTTGGGGCGAACACTGAAGCTTTCTTT. The encoded protein is CSVGANTEAFF.

The J gene is TRBJ2-5, the V gene TRBV7-6; 8 bases are a match to TRBD1. Germline values: CDR1 SGHVS, CDR2 FNYEAQ. The trim removed 5 bases at V and 1 base at J, leaving 12 bases unmatched. The CDR3 covers 17 residues. CDR3 region: CASSPFLVTGGQETQYF. CDR3 DNA sequence: TGTGCCAGCAGCCCCTTTTTAGTAACAGGGGGCCAAGAGACCCAGTACTTC.

This sequence joins TRBV3-1 (or the pseudogene TRBV3-2) and TRBJ2-5, with TRBD2 matching over 8 bases. J lost 3 bases, V lost 4 bases, and 10 bases had no gene match. Germline CDR1 is LGHDT and CDR2 is YNNKEL (reference sequence). The length of the CDR3 is 16 residues. DNA of the CDR3: TGTGCCAGCAGCCCATCCCCGGGAGGGGCTAAAGAGACCCAGTACTTC. Protein product: CASSPSPGGAKETQYF.

The rearrangement joins TRBV27 to TRBJ2-7; perhaps TRBD2 as D (6 bases). The germline gives CDR1 MNHEY, CDR2 SMNVEV (reference sequence). The CDR3 sequence is 15 residues long. V was cut by 4 bases and J by 2 bases, with 15 bases left in between. CDR3 nucleotide sequence: TGTGCCAGCAGTTCCCCCGGGAGTATGACCTACGAGCAGTACTTC. Protein sequence: CASSSPGSMTYEQYF.

The rearrangement joins TRBV4-1 to TRBJ2-3; 10 nucleotides line up with TRBD2. Germline CDR1 is MGHRA and CDR2 is YSYEKL. The V gene end was trimmed by 2 bases and the J gene end by 4 bases; junction bases not matched to a gene: 9. CDR3 length equals 17 residues. In DNA, the CDR3 is TGCGCCAGCAGCCAATCCGGGACTAGCGTGGGGGCAGATACGCAGTATTTT. It yields the protein CASSQSGTSVGADTQYF.

The chain is built from TRBV10-1 and TRBJ2-1; 12 bases align to TRBD2. The germline CDR1 and CDR2 sequences are WNHNN and SYGVQD (reference sequence). The CDR3 totals 15 residues. J was trimmed by 8 bases and V by 0 bases; bases with no gene match: 2. The CDR3 sequence: CASSESASGRDEQFF. The CDR3 DNA reads as TGCGCCAGCAGTGAGTCAGCTAGCGGGAGGGATGAGCAGTTCTTC.